The T cell receptor (beta chain) described here comes from a study of identifying expanded T cells in peripheral blood. Overall study results and limits: Differentially abundant clones: around 1.1 between replicates, about 16 at approximately 13 days, under 25 at four. Approximately two-week clone count variance significantly increased as total template count grew.

Method: immunoSEQ multiplex PCR; TCRdb's copy keeps in-frame clones and lacks some. The table records 90,000 or so clones, 88% of them present only once. Germline assignment: CDR1 MNHEY and CDR2 SVGAGI. V trimming: 6 bases; J trimming: 0 bases; junction bases outside the gene matches: 3. CDR3 size: 14 residues. During the collection period, no donor immune events like infections were recorded. Comment on this clone: Its cognate antigen is unknown.

The sequenced sample was blood. J is TRBJ2-3 and V is TRBV6-5; 7 bases are shared with TRBD1. The TCR sequence derives from a person aged 18-70 years in good health. The CDR3 coding sequence is TGTGCCAGCAGACCGGGACAGAGCACAGATACGCAGTATTTT. Translated, it gives CASRPGQSTDTQYF.